One and the same sample provided the 18 T cell receptor beta chains below, sequenced in a study of immune evolution from preneoplasia to lung adenocarcinoma. The table came from immunoSEQ multiplex PCR; TCRdb's copy has only in-frame clones and leaves some out. The sample contains 8,000 to 9,000 clones, approximately 79% of which appear only once. Sequenced material: FFPE minimally invasive lung adenocarcinoma tissue. The source is an older donor with lung adenocarcinoma.

The chain couples TRBV7-3 to TRBJ2-2; perhaps TRBD2 as D (5 bases). CDR1 SGHTA and CDR2 FQGTGA come from the germline V gene. The CDR3 contains 18 residues. V was cut by 5 bases and J by 7 bases, with 26 bases left in between. The CDR3 here is CASSTKEVGTPRCGELFF. CDR3 nucleotide sequence: TGTGCCAGCAGCACCAAGGAGGTAGGAACCCCCCGTTGCGGGGAGCTGTTTTTT.

The chain uses TRBV28 and TRBJ2-3, with 8 bases lining up with TRBD1. The germline gives CDR1 MDHEN, CDR2 SYDVKM. This CDR3 spans 16 amino acids. Trimming removed 6 bases from V and 2 bases from J; junction bases left unmatched: 10. CDR3: CASSRYATGDTDTQYF. Here the CDR3 DNA reads TGTGCCAGCAGCCGATATGCGACAGGGGACACAGATACGCAGTATTTT.

The chain combines TRBV6-5 with TRBJ2-7; 10 bases align to TRBD1. Germline V gene data show CDR1 as MNHEY and CDR2 as SVGAGI. There are 15 residues in the CDR3. With V trimmed by 8 bases and J by 5 bases, 12 bases remained unmatched. In DNA, the CDR3 is TGTGCCAGCTCCGAAGCCGGGACAGGGGACCACGAGCAGTACTTC. It encodes CASSEAGTGDHEQYF.

This chain joins TRBV11-3 and TRBJ2-1; D is perhaps TRBD2 (6 bases). V dropped 4 bases and J dropped 8 bases, with 12 bases sitting between them. CDR3 length equals 13 residues. Germline CDR1 is SGHNT and CDR2 is YENEEA. Written as DNA, the CDR3 is TGTGCCAGCAGCTATAGTGGGGGGTATGAGCAGTTCTTC. This encodes CASSYSGGYEQFF.

The table lists this clone with a few counts. V usage is TRBV4-1 and J usage is TRBJ1-5; possibly TRBD1 for D (5 bases). The CDR3 has 15 residues. The germline CDR1 and CDR2 sequences are MGHRA and YSYEKL. Trimming cost V 0 bases and J 8 bases, with 14 bases left between them. The chain's CDR3 is CASSQDQLGGEPQHF. DNA of the CDR3: TGCGCCAGCAGCCAAGATCAGCTTGGGGGGGAGCCCCAGCATTTT.

The chain links TRBV7-9 to TRBJ2-3; D may be TRBD2 (6 bases). V gave up 5 bases and J gave up 6 bases, with 24 bases separating them. CDR3 length equals 17 residues. CDR1 and CDR2 from the germline V gene are SEHNR and FQNEAQ (reference sequence). CDR3 sequence: CASSEGLSALDADTQYF. The CDR3, as DNA: TGTGCCAGCAGCGAGGGACTGTCGGCTCTAGATGCGGATACGCAGTATTTT.

The rearrangement uses TRBV28 and TRBJ2-5; D may be TRBD1 or TRBD2 (7 bases each). V lost 8 bases and J 3 bases, leaving 19 bases between the germline ends. This CDR3 contains 15 residues. Looked up from germline, CDR1 is MDHEN and CDR2 is SYDVKM. As DNA, the CDR3 is TGTGCCAGCCAGGGGGGGACAAGGTCGAAAGAGACCCAGTACTTC. It specifies CASQGGTRSKETQYF.

The genes are TRBV28 and TRBJ2-7; TRBD2 is a possible D gene (5 bases). CDR1 and CDR2 (germline): MDHEN, SYDVKM. This CDR3 comprises 12 residues. Trimming took 8 bases from V and 0 from J, leaving 8 bases between them. The CDR3 reads CASSGTSYEQYF. In DNA form, the CDR3 reads TGTGCCAGCTCGGGAACCTCCTACGAGCAGTACTTC.

This chain connects TRBV7-9 to TRBJ1-4; no definite D call. The CDR3 is 15 residues long. Between the trimmed V and J ends, which lost 1 base and 6 bases, there was a span of 12 bases. CDR1 and CDR2 from the germline V gene are SEHNR and FQNEAQ (reference sequence). The CDR3 sequence: CASSLGGVLDEKLFF. In DNA form, the CDR3 reads TGTGCCAGCAGCTTAGGTGGGGTTTTGGATGAAAAACTGTTTTTT.

The chain employs TRBV19 and TRBJ2-1; 13 nucleotides match TRBD2. The CDR3 has 16 residues. Unmatched junction bases numbered 5, after V lost 4 bases and J lost 5 bases. From germline, CDR1 is LNHDA and CDR2 SQIVND (reference sequence). Here the CDR3 DNA reads TGTGCCAGTAGTAGTGGACTAGCGGGAGTTAACAATGAGCAGTTCTTC. Translated, it gives CASSSGLAGVNNEQFF. Combining the CDR3 with reference TRBV19 and TRBJ2-1 gives the whole variable domain DGGITQSPKYLFRKEGQNVTLSCEQNLNHDAMYWYRQDPGQGLRLIYYSQIVNDFQKGDIAEGYSVSREKKESFPLTVTSAQKNPTAFYLCASSSGLAGVNNEQFFGPGTRLTVL.

This CDR3 reads CASSQGEGQPQHF. The DNA of the CDR3 is TGCGCCAGCAGCCAGGGGGAAGGGCAGCCCCAGCATTTT. This rearrangement joins TRBV10-2 to TRBJ1-5; TRBD1 matches at 7 bases. The CDR3 covers 13 residues. Per the germline V gene, CDR1 is WSHSY and CDR2 is SAAADI. The junction had 6 bases not matched to a gene; V was cut back by 6 bases and J by 7 bases.

The chain couples TRBV21-1 to TRBJ1-6; no DNA check was done on the table's D call, TRBD1. TRBV21-1 is marked as a pseudogene. The CDR3 is 16 amino acids. The CDR3 sequence is CASSKGGGRDNSPLHF. The DNA for the CDR3 is TGTGCCAGCAGCAAAGGAGGGGGAAGGGATAATTCACCCCTCCACTTT.

The rearrangement uses TRBV28 and TRBJ2-1; 7 bases fit TRBD2. Trimming removed 2 bases from V and 9 bases from J; junction bases left unmatched: 10. This CDR3 comprises 15 residues. Germline loops: CDR1 MDHEN, CDR2 SYDVKM. The CDR3 nucleotides are TGTGCCAGCAGTTTAGGTTCACGGTCGGGGGGTGAGCAGTTCTTC. Amino acid sequence: CASSLGSRSGGEQFF.

This chain links TRBV7-9 with TRBJ2-1, with 13 bases fitting TRBD2. This CDR3 is 17 amino acids long. Germline CDR1 reads SEHNR; CDR2 reads FQNEAQ (reference sequence). The junction had 5 bases not matched to a gene; V was cut back by 5 bases and J by 1 base. The CDR3 region is CASSKPGLAGSYNEQFF. The DNA for the CDR3 is TGTGCCAGCAGCAAACCGGGACTAGCGGGGTCCTACAATGAGCAGTTCTTC.

The rearrangement links TRBV11-2 to TRBJ2-3; 7 bases fit TRBD2. Trimming at V came to 5 bases and at J to 8 bases, leaving 10 bases not matched to a gene. The CDR3 runs 14 residues. CDR1 and CDR2 from the germline V gene are SGHAT and FQNNGV. The CDR3 nucleotides read TGTGCCAGCAGCCAAGGGGCGGGAGATGGTACGCAGTATTTT. Encoded protein: CASSQGAGDGTQYF.

The chain joins TRBV7-9 to TRBJ2-2; D possibly corresponds to TRBD2 (6 bases). V was cut by 6 bases and J by 3 bases, with 11 bases left in between. Per germline, CDR1 SEHNR and CDR2 FQNEAQ (reference sequence). The CDR3 extends over 14 amino acids. The CDR3 nucleotides read TGTGCCAGCAGTGGAGGGGCTTACACCGGGGAGCTGTTTTTT. Residues: CASSGGAYTGELFF.

The chain carries TRBV6-1 and TRBJ2-1; D is perhaps TRBD2 (6 bases). Trimming took off 7 bases at V and 10 bases at J, with 14 bases between the two ends. This CDR3 has 12 amino acids. Per germline, CDR1 MNHNS and CDR2 SASEGT. Here the CDR3 DNA reads TGTGCCAGCACCACACTAGCTAACGAGCAGTTCTTC. Its translation is CASTTLANEQFF.

The chain uses TRBV5-1 and TRBJ2-7, with D possibly TRBD1 on 6 matching bases. The germline V gene has CDR1 SGHRS and CDR2 YFSETQ. The CDR3 sequence is 17 residues long. V shed 1 base and J shed 3 bases, with 20 bases lying between them. The CDR3 nucleotides are TGCGCCAGCAGCTTGAGCCTACAGGGCCCACCAAACTACGAGCAGTACTTC. Amino acid sequence: CASSLSLQGPPNYEQYF.